A selection of T cell receptor beta chains follows, all from one sample in a study of control samples from healthy donors and cancer patients. Data came from immunoSEQ multiplex PCR; TCRdb stores just in-frame clones and leaves some out. The profile shows some 150,000 clones, around 94% of them singletons. Sequences were obtained from PBMCs. These receptors were taken from a man aged 55 to 70 with colorectal cancer. The CDR3 runs from the conserved cysteine through the conserved F or W. Not all rows give a size; the values are once, few, many and, for expanded clones, a class.

v_call	clone_size	j_call	cdr3_aa
TRBV19	-	TRBJ1-1	CATGQGLNTEAFF
TRBV10-3	once	TRBJ2-7	CAISQAGYEQYF
TRBV3-1/TRBV3-2	-	TRBJ2-5	CASSQGGQETQYF
TRBV29-1	-	TRBJ2-7	CSVEGGTSGPQSSYEQYF
TRBV3-1/TRBV3-2	-	TRBJ1-4	CASSQGPSFNEKLFF
TRBV19	-	TRBJ1-4	CASSSIWTDATNEKLFF
TRBV7-9	-	TRBJ1-2	CASSLSQTGNYGYTF
TRBV5-1	few	TRBJ1-6	CASSLEAGGSPLHF
TRBV7-2	-	TRBJ2-2	CASTFGGGGTGELFF
TRBV6-5	-	TRBJ2-5	CASSYSQGAGETQYF
TRBV2	-	TRBJ1-2	CASSENSPNYGYTF
TRBV6-2/TRBV6-3	few	TRBJ1-5	CASSSAGTGSNQPQHF
TRBV2	-	TRBJ1-6	CASSTIGGGNSPPHF
TRBV7-9	-	TRBJ1-1	CASSKFPRRSGAEAFF
TRBV12-3/TRBV12-4	once	TRBJ1-5	CASSFAARQPQHF
TRBV7-2	-	TRBJ1-3	CASSLYAGASGNTIYF
TRBV6-4	-	TRBJ1-1	CASKKDRNTEAFF
TRBV2	-	TRBJ1-2	CASSETEGYGYTF
TRBV5-4	-	TRBJ1-2	CASSLDGDYGYTF
TRBV18	-	TRBJ2-5	CASSPLTGGAETQYF
TRBV7-6	-	TRBJ2-1	CASSLGQGSYNEQFF
TRBV3-1/TRBV3-2	-	TRBJ1-2	CASSSQGGRAGYTF
TRBV4-1	-	TRBJ1-2	CASTVDRRVGGYTF
TRBV5-1	-	TRBJ2-1	CASTLEGKSSYNEQFF
TRBV3-1/TRBV3-2	-	TRBJ1-5	CARSSSGGGGNQPQHF
TRBV25-1	once	TRBJ2-2	CASTGNTGELFF
TRBV6-5	-	TRBJ2-5	CASSYGQGAGGETQYF
TRBV28	-	TRBJ2-2	CASSHTGELFF
TRBV30	-	TRBJ2-3	CAWRLAGGTDTQYF
TRBV2	-	TRBJ1-1	CASSEDGNTEAFF
TRBV7-6	-	TRBJ2-3	CASSRNPPGLAGKSTDTQYF
TRBV30	-	TRBJ1-3	CAWIGDLSGNTIYF
TRBV6-5	-	TRBJ1-2	CASSPEGRIYGYTF
TRBV3-1/TRBV3-2	-	TRBJ2-5	CASSPGTVQETQYF
TRBV5-1	-	TRBJ2-5	CASSGSGRIQETQYF
TRBV10-2	-	TRBJ1-3	CASSESTAKSISGNTIYF
TRBV4-1	-	TRBJ2-5	CASSQAGLAGEETQYF
TRBV6-1	-	TRBJ1-1	CASSEVLRGEAFF
TRBV19	-	TRBJ1-3	CASSSYSLTSGNTIYF
TRBV18	once	TRBJ1-1	CASSPFDGEINTEAFF
TRBV18	few	TRBJ2-7	CASSRQGPVYEQYF
TRBV5-1	-	TRBJ2-7	CASKLPTSKIHEQYF
TRBV5-6	once	TRBJ1-1	CASSLVREGWNTEAFF
TRBV27	-	TRBJ1-4	CASSLIRSEKLFF
TRBV6-2/TRBV6-3	-	TRBJ2-3	CASSPYSSGLTGPDTQYF
TRBV5-1	-	TRBJ2-3	CASSFSGGASDTQYF
TRBV6-2/TRBV6-3	-	TRBJ2-4	CASSYLEGWGNIQYF
TRBV6-6	-	TRBJ1-5	CASSPSGTPYSNQPQHF
TRBV9	-	TRBJ2-7	CASSLAPGTGNEQYF
TRBV7-2	-	TRBJ2-2	CASRPARGRTGELFF
TRBV5-6	-	TRBJ2-5	CASSLAGYRQETQYF
TRBV6-5	-	TRBJ2-7	CASSYGGTGAEQYF
TRBV5-1	-	TRBJ1-1	CASSQGDTEAFF